Given below is one T cell receptor beta chain in context. The target antigen is unknown. The sample contains more than one DNA sequence encoding this CDR3. Sequenced by immunoSEQ multiplex PCR; TCRdb stores in-frame clones only, minus some. The sample carries some 45,000 clones, approximately 95% recorded once. The data were taken from a study of graft-versus-host responses after intestinal transplantation. Study overall: Recipients were given multivisceral, liver-intestinal, or isolated intestinal transplants.

The V gene's germline CDR1 is SGHRS and CDR2 YFSETQ. V was clipped by 0 bases and J by 4 bases, with 11 bases between them. This CDR3 contains 15 residues. The study's findings and limits: GvH clone levels peaked in circulation, and this peak was associated with early post-transplant HvG declines.

This rearrangement joins TRBV5-1 to TRBJ2-1; D gene unclear. The sample in question was PBMCs, obtained 330 to 350 days after intestinal transplant. This sequence originates from a human patient who received an intestinal transplant, so some T cells may come from the graft donor. CDR3 nucleotides: TGCGCCAGCAGCTTGGTTGGCGGTACTTACAATGAGCAGTTCTTC. Its translation is CASSLVGGTYNEQFF.